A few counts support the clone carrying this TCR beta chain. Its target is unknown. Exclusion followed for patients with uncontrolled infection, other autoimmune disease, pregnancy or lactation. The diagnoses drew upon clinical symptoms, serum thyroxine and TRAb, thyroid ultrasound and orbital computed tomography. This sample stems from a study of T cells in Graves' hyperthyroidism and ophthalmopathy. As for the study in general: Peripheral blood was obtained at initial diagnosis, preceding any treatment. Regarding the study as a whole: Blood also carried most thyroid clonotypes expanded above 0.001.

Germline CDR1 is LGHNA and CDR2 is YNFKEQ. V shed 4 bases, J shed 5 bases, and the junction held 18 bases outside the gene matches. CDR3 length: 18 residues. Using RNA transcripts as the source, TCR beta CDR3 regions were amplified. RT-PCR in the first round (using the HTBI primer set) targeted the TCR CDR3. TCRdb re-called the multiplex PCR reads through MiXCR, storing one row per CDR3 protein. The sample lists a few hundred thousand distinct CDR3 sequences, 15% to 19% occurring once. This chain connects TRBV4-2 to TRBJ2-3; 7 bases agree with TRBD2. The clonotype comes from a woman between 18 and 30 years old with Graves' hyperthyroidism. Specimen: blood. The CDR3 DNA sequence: TGTGCCAGCAGCCCGGCCGTTTCTAGCGGCCAAATGGGAGATACGCAGTATTTT. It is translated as CASSPAVSSGQMGDTQYF.